This T cell receptor (beta chain) was sequenced during a study of identical twins. This clonotype was seen repeatedly, ten times or more. A universal primer site came from template switching; cDNA carried unique molecular identifiers. MiXCR was run by TCRdb on the 5' RACE reads, yielding one entry per CDR3 protein. The table lists 250,000 to 350,000 distinct CDR3 sequences, roughly 10% of them singletons. This sample also belongs to another study, concerning yellow fever vaccine responses in identical twins.

The TCR originated in a woman aged 18-29 years in good health. The sequenced sample was CD8+ T cells sorted from blood.

The CDR3 DNA reads as TGCAGTGCTGACTGGGATACGCAGTATTTT. Protein: CSADWDTQYF. This sequence joins TRBV20-1 and TRBJ2-3, with unresolved D. CDR1 is DFQATT and CDR2 is SNEGSKA in the germline V gene (reference sequence). Trimming took 5 bases from V and 6 from J, leaving 6 bases between them. The CDR3 runs to 10 residues.